The 31 T cell receptor beta chains below were found in one sample sequenced in a study of blood T cell repertoires in COVID-19. Clones were sequenced by immunoSEQ multiplex PCR, and TCRdb holds only the in-frame ones, with some missing. The sample holds around 20,000 clones; approximately 85% are singletons and the top ten take less than 40%. The sequencing input was peripheral blood. Receptors originate from a human donor with active COVID-19. The donor label of this sample is uncertain.

The V and J genes are TRBV7-2 and TRBJ1-5, with D hard to call. The CDR3 has 16 amino acids. CDR1 SGHTA and CDR2 FQGNSA come from the germline V gene. Deletions cut 0 bases from V and 5 bases from J, with 14 bases between. CDR3 bases: TGTGCCAGCAGCTTAGCGCAGACGGGGATTCATCAGCCCCAGCATTTT. Its protein is CASSLAQTGIHQPQHF.

The chain joins TRBV3-1 (or the pseudogene TRBV3-2) to TRBJ1-6; D might be TRBD1 (5 bases). Trimming cost V 0 bases and J 0 bases, with 12 bases left between them. The CDR3 runs to 18 residues. Germline lookup yields CDR1 LGHDT and CDR2 YNNKEL (reference sequence). CDR3 nucleotide sequence: TGTGCCAGCAGCCAAGAGGGGGGGGATAGCTCCTATAATTCACCCCTCCACTTT. Amino acids: CASSQEGGDSSYNSPLHF.

This chain joins TRBV11-2 and TRBJ1-1, with a possible D match to TRBD1 (6 bases). There are 11 residues in the CDR3. Germline V gene lookup returns CDR1 SGHAT and CDR2 FQNNGV. With 11 bases removed from V and 5 bases from J, the gap between germline ends came to 12 bases. CDR3 DNA: TGTGCCGACCACAGGGAAACTGAAGCTTTCTTT. The encoded protein is CADHRETEAFF.

V gene TRBV5-1 combines with J gene TRBJ1-6; D remains ambiguous. The ends were cut back, 0 bases at V and 7 bases at J, with 11 bases in the middle. Germline V lookup: CDR1 SGHRS, CDR2 YFSETQ. The length of the CDR3 is 15 residues. CDR3 region: CASSLESRQNSPLHF. DNA for the CDR3: TGCGCCAGCAGCTTGGAATCGCGGCAGAATTCACCCCTCCACTTT.

The rearrangement uses TRBV19 and TRBJ2-2; 9 bases are a match to TRBD2. The J segment lost 4 bases and the V segment lost 3 bases, leaving 6 bases of the junction unmatched. Germline V CDR1 and CDR2: LNHDA, SQIVND (reference sequence). The CDR3 length is 16 residues. CDR3: CASSMLREGGTGELFF. The CDR3 bases are TGTGCCAGTAGTATGCTGCGGGAGGGGGGCACCGGGGAGCTGTTTTTT.

Remarks on this clone: This sample also contains other DNA sequences that code for the same CDR3. The chain couples TRBV3-1 (or the pseudogene TRBV3-2) to TRBJ1-1; TRBD1 is a possible D gene (5 bases). V shed 1 base and J shed 2 bases, with 8 bases lying between them. The V gene's germline CDR1 is LGHDT and CDR2 YNNKEL (reference sequence). The CDR3 sequence is 14 residues long. CDR3 residues: CASSQAGDNTEAFF. Written as DNA, the CDR3 is TGTGCCAGCAGCCAAGCGGGGGACAACACTGAAGCTTTCTTT.

The gene calls are TRBV10-3 and TRBJ1-2; TRBD1 agrees at 10 bases. The CDR3 contains 14 residues. With 4 bases clipped from V and 4 bases from J, the junction kept 3 bases outside the gene matches. Per the germline V gene, CDR1 is ENHRY and CDR2 is SYGVKD. In nucleotides, the CDR3 is TGTGCCATCAGTGGACAGGGGGCTGCCTATGGCTACACCTTC. Its protein product is CAISGQGAAYGYTF.

The V gene is TRBV27, the J gene TRBJ1-2; the D gene is possibly TRBD1 (6 bases). Trimming pared 4 bases from V and 2 bases from J, leaving 14 bases between. The CDR3 sequence is 15 residues long. Germline values: CDR1 MNHEY, CDR2 SMNVEV (reference sequence). The CDR3 protein is CASSYTTGANYGYTF. In DNA form, the CDR3 reads TGTGCCAGCAGTTACACGACAGGAGCGAACTATGGCTACACCTTC.

The CDR3 nucleotides read TGTGCCAGTAGTTTCTACAAGAGGGAGCAGTTCTTC. It codes for CASSFYKREQFF. The chain links TRBV19 to TRBJ2-1; D uncertain. The germline V gene has CDR1 LNHDA and CDR2 SQIVND (reference sequence). V lost 5 bases and J lost 10, with 12 bases in between. The CDR3 consists of 12 residues. The full variable domain, rest sourced from reference TRBV19 and TRBJ2-1, is DGGITQSPKYLFRKEGQNVTLSCEQNLNHDAMYWYRQDPGQGLRLIYYSQIVNDFQKGDIAEGYSVSREKKESFPLTVTSAQKNPTAFYLCASSFYKREQFFGPGTRLTVL.

The chain uses TRBV6-2 or TRBV6-3 and TRBJ1-2; 7 bases match TRBD1. Trimming took 6 bases from V and 6 from J; bases not matched to a gene: 7. Germline V CDR1 and CDR2: MNHEY, SVGEGT. This CDR3 has 13 amino acids. The CDR3 DNA reads as TGTGCCAGCAGCCGACAGGGAAATCATGGCTACACCTTC. This translates into CASSRQGNHGYTF.

J is TRBJ1-1 and V is TRBV5-1; D is undetermined. The CDR3 covers 14 residues. Germline lookup yields CDR1 SGHRS and CDR2 YFSETQ. Trimming left V 10 bases short and J 1 base short, with 17 bases between. Here the CDR3 reads CASRVSPTNTEAFF. The CDR3 DNA follows: TGCGCCTCCCGGGTCTCCCCCACGAACACTGAAGCTTTCTTT.

The gene calls are TRBV10-3 and TRBJ1-2; D is ambiguous. The CDR3 is 13 amino acids. V dropped 6 bases and J dropped 2 bases, with 10 bases sitting between them. Germline-derived CDR1 and CDR2 are ENHRY and SYGVKD. The CDR3 reads CAISQTENYGYTF. CDR3 nucleotides: TGTGCCATCAGCCAGACGGAGAACTATGGCTACACCTTC.

CDR3 sequence: CASSLAVRGGGRKTQYF. The CDR3 bases are TGTGCCAGCAGTTTGGCGGTTCGGGGAGGGGGTCGGAAGACCCAGTACTTC. The V gene is TRBV28, the J gene TRBJ2-5, with D possibly being TRBD2 (7 bases). From germline, CDR1 is MDHEN and CDR2 SYDVKM. Trimming shortened V by 3 bases and J by 6 bases, and 23 bases separated the two germline ends. The CDR3 extends over 17 amino acids.

The chain recombines TRBV28 with TRBJ2-2; 7 nucleotides align to TRBD1. Germline CDR1 and CDR2: MDHEN and SYDVKM. The CDR3 has 15 residues. V shed 7 bases and J 5 bases; nucleotides not matched to a gene: 10. The CDR3 spells CASISSGGNTGELFF. CDR3 nucleotides: TGTGCCAGCATTTCTTCAGGGGGAAATACCGGGGAGCTGTTTTTT.

The table lists this clone with a few counts. V and J are TRBV10-3 and TRBJ2-1; D is uncertain. The CDR3 is 14 residues long. V was trimmed by 6 bases and J by 3 bases, leaving 12 bases between them. The V gene's germline CDR1 is ENHRY and CDR2 SYGVKD. Here the CDR3 reads CAIRYSQLYNEQFF. In DNA, the CDR3 is TGTGCCATCAGATACAGTCAGCTCTACAATGAGCAGTTCTTC.

The CDR3 sequence is CASTRESYEQYF. Here the CDR3 DNA reads TGTGCCAGCACACGAGAGTCCTACGAGCAGTACTTC. The V and J genes are TRBV6-5 and TRBJ2-7; D gene unclear. This CDR3 contains 12 residues. Germline-derived CDR1 and CDR2 are MNHEY and SVGAGI. Trimming cost V 7 bases and J 1 base, with 8 bases left between them.

The sample holds a few counts of this clone. The chain employs TRBV3-1 (or the pseudogene TRBV3-2) and TRBJ1-1; 7 bases agree with TRBD1. Germline CDR1 and CDR2: LGHDT and YNNKEL (reference sequence). V lost 4 bases to trimming and J lost 2 bases; unmatched junction nucleotides: 7. The CDR3 runs 15 residues. The CDR3 sequence: CASSPETGLNTEAFF. CDR3 DNA: TGTGCCAGCAGCCCAGAGACAGGGTTAAACACTGAAGCTTTCTTT.

The J gene is TRBJ1-5, the V gene TRBV9, with D perhaps matching TRBD1 (6 bases). Germline CDR1 reads SGDLS; CDR2 reads YYNGEE. V was pared by 3 bases and J by 1 base, with 8 bases between. The length of the CDR3 is 14 residues. CDR3 in DNA: TGTGCCAGCAGCGCAGGGGTGAGCAATCAGCCCCAGCATTTT. Protein product: CASSAGVSNQPQHF.

The chain carries TRBV29-1 and TRBJ2-3; 11 bases are shared with TRBD1. V gave up 7 bases and J gave up 3 bases; unmatched junction bases: 6. This CDR3 has 14 residues. Germline V lookup: CDR1 SQVTM, CDR2 ANQGSEA. Here the CDR3 reads CSERTGGFTDTQYF. CDR3 DNA sequence: TGCAGCGAGAGGACAGGGGGCTTTACAGATACGCAGTATTTT.

This chain uses TRBV3-1 (or the pseudogene TRBV3-2) with TRBJ2-3, with unresolved D. V was pared by 3 bases and J by 0 bases, with 19 bases between. This CDR3 comprises 18 residues. The germline V gene has CDR1 LGHDT and CDR2 YNNKEL (reference sequence). The CDR3 sequence: CASSQSPTTYLSTDTQYF. The CDR3 nucleotides are TGTGCCAGCAGCCAGAGTCCCACCACCTACCTTAGCACAGATACGCAGTATTTT.

V is TRBV5-1 and J is TRBJ1-2; D is possibly TRBD1 (5 bases). The V gene lost 3 bases and the J gene lost 3 bases, with 15 bases spanning the gap. Germline V lookup: CDR1 SGHRS, CDR2 YFSETQ. This CDR3 contains 15 residues. The CDR3 region has the DNA TGCGCCAGCAGCTGGGACGGGGGATCCTACTATGGCTACACCTTC. Protein: CASSWDGGSYYGYTF.

The V and J genes are TRBV27 and TRBJ2-2; tentative D call: TRBD1 (6 bases). Germline CDR1 is MNHEY and CDR2 is SMNVEV (reference sequence). The CDR3 extends over 15 amino acids. The V end lost 4 bases, the J end lost 3 bases, and 12 bases lay between the germline ends. The CDR3 region is CASSYRTVDTGELFF. The CDR3 DNA reads as TGTGCCAGCAGTTACCGGACAGTCGACACCGGGGAGCTGTTTTTT.

With regard to this clone: At one end, the junction sequence differs from germline, possibly due to a read error. V is TRBV7-9 and J is TRBJ2-5, with TRBD2 matching over 9 bases. The CDR3 totals 17 residues. Germline V gene sequence: CDR1 SEHNR, CDR2 FQNEAQ (reference sequence). As DNA, the CDR3 is TGTGCCAGCAGTTTAGCAAGGGGCGGGAGGGCCTACGAGACCCAGTACTTC. It is translated as CASSLARGGRAYETQYF.

The chain couples TRBV4-1 to TRBJ1-4; the D gene is possibly TRBD1 (6 bases). The V end lost 2 bases, the J end lost 7 bases, and 11 bases lay between the germline ends. The CDR3 consists of 14 residues. Per germline, CDR1 MGHRA and CDR2 YSYEKL. CDR3 DNA sequence: TGCGCCAGCAGCCAAAGACAGGATTTTGAAAAACTGTTTTTT. The encoded protein is CASSQRQDFEKLFF.

J is TRBJ2-2 and V is TRBV11-2, with a possible D match to TRBD2 (6 bases). CDR1 and CDR2 (germline): SGHAT, FQNNGV. Trimming took 7 bases from V and 4 from J, leaving 10 bases between them. This CDR3 is built from 13 residues. The CDR3 sequence is CASKRAGTGELFF. As DNA, the CDR3 is TGTGCCAGCAAACGAGCGGGCACCGGGGAGCTGTTTTTT.

The rearrangement links TRBV5-1 to TRBJ2-3; no firm D call. The length of the CDR3 is 15 residues. Trimming took off 2 bases at V and 2 bases at J, with 12 bases between the two ends. Germline-derived CDR1 and CDR2 are SGHRS and YFSETQ. As DNA, the CDR3 is TGCGCCAGCAGCTTTCTGGCGGAAAACACAGATACGCAGTATTTT. Translating it yields CASSFLAENTDTQYF.

The chain combines TRBV13 with TRBJ2-1; 9 bases are a match to TRBD2. V shed 5 bases, J shed 0 bases, and the junction held 2 bases outside the gene matches. CDR3 size: 15 residues. CDR1 is PRHDT, CDR2 FYEKMQ, per germline (reference sequence). CDR3 amino acids: CASSLSGSSYNEQFF. The DNA of the CDR3 is TGTGCCAGCAGCCTTAGCGGGAGCTCCTACAATGAGCAGTTCTTC.

The rearrangement uses TRBV5-1 and TRBJ2-3, with D possibly being TRBD1 (6 bases). The CDR3 has 14 amino acids. The germline gives CDR1 SGHRS, CDR2 YFSETQ. The CDR3 is CTSRFRDIVDTQYF. DNA for the CDR3: TGCACCTCCAGGTTCCGGGACATCGTAGATACGCAGTATTTT.

Only a few counts were recorded for this clone. V gene TRBV6-1 combines with J gene TRBJ1-2, with TRBD1 identical over 8 bases. This CDR3 spans 15 amino acids. The V gene's germline CDR1 is MNHNS and CDR2 SASEGT. The junction had 8 bases not matched to a gene; V was cut back by 3 bases and J by 5 bases. CDR3: CASSDEGQGAYGYTF. Written as DNA, the CDR3 is TGTGCCAGCAGTGATGAGGGGCAGGGGGCTTATGGCTACACCTTC.

The chain links TRBV28 to TRBJ2-1; the match to TRBD2 covers 12 bases. This CDR3 has 16 amino acids. The germline CDR1 and CDR2 sequences are MDHEN and SYDVKM. Trimming cost V 2 bases and J 7 bases; bases outside gene matches: 6. The CDR3 loop reads CASSLLAGGSRNEQFF. CDR3 in DNA: TGTGCCAGCAGTTTACTAGCGGGAGGGTCACGGAATGAGCAGTTCTTC.

This clone occurred once. The chain combines TRBV2 with TRBJ2-5; TRBD1 matches 9 bases. CDR1 and CDR2 from the germline V gene are SNHLY and FYNNEI. V dropped 8 bases and J dropped 5; count of bases not matched to a gene: 15. The CDR3 totals 16 residues. In DNA, the CDR3 is TGTGCCAGCCCTAAAACAGGGGGCGGGAGTAGGGAGACCCAGTACTTC. It specifies CASPKTGGGSRETQYF.